This section outlines one T cell receptor (beta chain) sequence together with its context. Losses at the gene ends were 7 bases for V and 4 bases for J; bases not matched to a gene: 7. The germline V gene has CDR1 MDHEN and CDR2 SYDVKM. The CDR3 covers 14 residues. This entry belongs to a study of blood T cell repertoires in COVID-19. Study as a whole: Both acute and convalescent COVID-19 samples were obtained from the United States, Italy and Spain. The cDNA or gDNA used as material had been derived from T cells, B-cell-depleted T cells, or PBMCs.

Original handling: Amplification of reference gene primers provided the estimated nucleated cell counts. Profiling relied on immunoSEQ multiplex PCR, and the TCRdb table lists in-frame clones only, not all of them. V and J calls and clone size come straight from that table; D and trimming were deduced from the DNA. The profile shows under 450,000 clones, around nine tenths of them singletons. This chain joins TRBV28 and TRBJ1-1; 9 nucleotides align to TRBD1. The sample was peripheral blood. The clonotype originates from a woman aged 55-75 years with COVID-19, enrolled during active disease. The CDR3 spells CASIGQGMITEAFF. CDR3 in DNA: TGTGCCAGCATCGGACAGGGGATGATCACTGAAGCTTTCTTT.